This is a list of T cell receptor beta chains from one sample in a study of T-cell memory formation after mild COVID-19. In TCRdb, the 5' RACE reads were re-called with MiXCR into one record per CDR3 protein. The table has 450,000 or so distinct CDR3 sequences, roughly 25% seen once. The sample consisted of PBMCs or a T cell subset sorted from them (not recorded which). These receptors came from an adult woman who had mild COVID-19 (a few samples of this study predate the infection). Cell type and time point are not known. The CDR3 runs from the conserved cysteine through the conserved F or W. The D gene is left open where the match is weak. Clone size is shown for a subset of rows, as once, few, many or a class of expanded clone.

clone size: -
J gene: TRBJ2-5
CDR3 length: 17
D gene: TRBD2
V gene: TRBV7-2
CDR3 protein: CASSPQPGLAVQETQYF
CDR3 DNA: TGTGCCAGCAGCCCGCAACCGGGACTAGCGGTTCAAGAGACCCAGTACTTC

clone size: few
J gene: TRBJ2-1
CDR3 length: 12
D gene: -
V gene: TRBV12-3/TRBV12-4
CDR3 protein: CASSPIYNEQFF
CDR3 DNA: TGTGCCAGCAGTCCCATTTACAATGAGCAGTTCTTC

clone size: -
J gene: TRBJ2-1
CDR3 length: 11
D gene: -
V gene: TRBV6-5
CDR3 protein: CASTKQYEQFF
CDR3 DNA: TGTGCCAGCACCAAGCAGTATGAGCAGTTCTTC

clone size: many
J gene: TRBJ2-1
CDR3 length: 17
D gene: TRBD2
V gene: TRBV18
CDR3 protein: CASSPRSGSGEDNEQFF
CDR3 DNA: TGTGCCAGCTCACCACGGAGCGGGAGCGGTGAGGACAATGAGCAGTTCTTC

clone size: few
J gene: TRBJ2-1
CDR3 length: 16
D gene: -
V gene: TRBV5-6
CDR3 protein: CASSLKWGLGSDEQFF
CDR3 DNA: TGTGCCAGCAGCTTGAAGTGGGGGCTAGGTTCCGATGAGCAGTTCTTC

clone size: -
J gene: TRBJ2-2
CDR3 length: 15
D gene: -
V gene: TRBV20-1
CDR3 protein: CSASPRDHDTGELFF
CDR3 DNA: TGCAGTGCATCCCCCCGGGACCACGACACCGGGGAGCTGTTTTTT

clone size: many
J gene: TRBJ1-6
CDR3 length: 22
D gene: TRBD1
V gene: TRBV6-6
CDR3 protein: CASSVLAAGTDGLGGYNSPLHF
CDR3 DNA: TGTGCCAGCAGTGTTCTCGCTGCCGGGACAGACGGTTTGGGTGGCTATAATTCACCCCTCCACTTT

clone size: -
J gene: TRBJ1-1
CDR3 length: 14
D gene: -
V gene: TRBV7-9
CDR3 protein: CASSLAAGITEAFF
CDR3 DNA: TGTGCCAGCAGCTTAGCGGCCGGGATCACTGAAGCTTTCTTT

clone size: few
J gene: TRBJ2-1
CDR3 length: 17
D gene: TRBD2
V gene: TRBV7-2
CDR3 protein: CASSLQLTSGGRNEQFF
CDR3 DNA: TGTGCCAGCAGCTTGCAACTCACTAGCGGAGGGAGAAATGAGCAGTTCTTC

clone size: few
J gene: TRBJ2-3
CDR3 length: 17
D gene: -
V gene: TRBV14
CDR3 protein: CASSPSRATSLADTQYF
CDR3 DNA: TGTGCCAGCAGCCCTTCCCGTGCCACGTCTCTCGCAGATACGCAGTATTTT

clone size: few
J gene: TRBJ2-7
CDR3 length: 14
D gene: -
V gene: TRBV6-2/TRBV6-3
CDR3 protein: CASSFDTAAYEQYF
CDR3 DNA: TGTGCCAGCAGTTTCGACACAGCCGCCTACGAGCAGTACTTC

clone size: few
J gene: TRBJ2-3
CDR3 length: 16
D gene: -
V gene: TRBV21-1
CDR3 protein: CASSNLLGEKVDTQYF
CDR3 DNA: TGTGCCAGCAGCAACCTTTTGGGGGAGAAAGTAGATACGCAGTATTTT

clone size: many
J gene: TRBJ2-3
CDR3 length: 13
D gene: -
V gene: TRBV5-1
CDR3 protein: CASSSSGTDTQYF
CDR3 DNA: TGCGCCAGCAGCTCGAGCGGCACAGATACGCAGTATTTT

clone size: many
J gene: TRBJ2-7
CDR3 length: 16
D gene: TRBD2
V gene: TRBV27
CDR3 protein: CASSFGVGGGAYEQYF
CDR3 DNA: TGTGCCAGCAGTTTCGGCGTGGGCGGGGGGGCGTACGAGCAGTACTTC

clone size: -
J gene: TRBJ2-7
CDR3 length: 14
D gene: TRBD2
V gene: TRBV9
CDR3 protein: CASSVGGRAYEQYF
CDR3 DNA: TGTGCCAGCAGCGTAGGGGGGAGGGCCTACGAGCAGTACTTC

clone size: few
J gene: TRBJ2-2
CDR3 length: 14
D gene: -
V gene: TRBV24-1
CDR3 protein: CATSVTGGTGELFF
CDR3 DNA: TGTGCCACCAGCGTGACAGGCGGCACCGGGGAGCTGTTTTTT

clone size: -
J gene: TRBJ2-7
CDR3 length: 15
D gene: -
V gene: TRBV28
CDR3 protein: CASSLSPSEAYEQYF
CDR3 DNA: TGTGCCAGCAGTTTATCCCCCTCGGAAGCCTACGAGCAGTACTTC

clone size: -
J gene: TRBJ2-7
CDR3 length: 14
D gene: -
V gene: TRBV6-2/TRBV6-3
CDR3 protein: CASSRLTGFHEQYF
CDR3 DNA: TGTGCCAGCAGCCGGCTTACAGGGTTCCACGAGCAGTACTTC

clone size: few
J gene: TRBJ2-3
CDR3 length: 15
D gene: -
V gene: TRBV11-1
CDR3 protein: CASSLGAGDTDTQYF
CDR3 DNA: TGTGCCAGCAGCTTAGGAGCAGGGGACACAGATACGCAGTATTTT

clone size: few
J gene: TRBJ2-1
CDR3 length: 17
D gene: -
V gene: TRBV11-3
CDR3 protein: CASTTVAHRGAYNEQFF
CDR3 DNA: TGTGCCAGCACCACAGTTGCACATCGCGGTGCTTACAATGAGCAGTTCTTC

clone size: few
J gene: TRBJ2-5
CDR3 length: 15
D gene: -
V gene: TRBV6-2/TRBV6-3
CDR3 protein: CASSSRTATQETQYF
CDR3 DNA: TGTGCCAGCAGTTCTCGGACAGCGACCCAAGAGACCCAGTACTTC

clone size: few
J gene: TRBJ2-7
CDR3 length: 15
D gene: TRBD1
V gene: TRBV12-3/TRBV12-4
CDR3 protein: CASSLARTGVDEQYF
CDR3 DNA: TGTGCCAGCAGTTTAGCTCGGACAGGGGTGGACGAGCAGTACTTC

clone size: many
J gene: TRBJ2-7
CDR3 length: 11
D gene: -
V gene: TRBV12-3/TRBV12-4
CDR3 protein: CASSLVHEQYF
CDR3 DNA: TGTGCCAGCAGTCTAGTCCACGAGCAGTACTTC

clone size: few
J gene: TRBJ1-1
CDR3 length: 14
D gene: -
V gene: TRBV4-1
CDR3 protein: CASSQGGPNTEAFF
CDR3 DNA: TGCGCCAGCAGCCAGGGTGGGCCGAACACTGAAGCTTTCTTT

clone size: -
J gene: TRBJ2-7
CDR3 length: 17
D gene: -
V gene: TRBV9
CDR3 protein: CASSVVPGPGSLYEQYF
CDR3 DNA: TGTGCCAGCAGCGTAGTACCGGGACCTGGGTCCCTCTACGAGCAGTACTTC

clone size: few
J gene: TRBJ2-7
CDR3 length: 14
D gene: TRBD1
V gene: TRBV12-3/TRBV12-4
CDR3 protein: CASSLRQGRHEQYF
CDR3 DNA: TGTGCCAGCAGTTTAAGACAGGGGCGGCACGAGCAGTACTTC

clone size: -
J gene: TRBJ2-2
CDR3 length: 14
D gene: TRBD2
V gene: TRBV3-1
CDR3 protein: CASSTSGGTGELFF
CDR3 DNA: TGTGCCAGCTCTACTAGCGGGGGGACCGGGGAGCTGTTTTTT

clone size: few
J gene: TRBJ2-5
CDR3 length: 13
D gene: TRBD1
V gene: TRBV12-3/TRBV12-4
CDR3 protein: CASSSQGEKTQYF
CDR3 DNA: TGTGCCAGCAGTTCCCAGGGGGAAAAGACCCAGTACTTC

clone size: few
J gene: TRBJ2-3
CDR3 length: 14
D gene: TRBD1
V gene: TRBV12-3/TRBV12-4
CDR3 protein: CASSTGTGEDTQYF
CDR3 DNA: TGTGCCAGCAGCACCGGGACAGGGGAAGATACGCAGTATTTT

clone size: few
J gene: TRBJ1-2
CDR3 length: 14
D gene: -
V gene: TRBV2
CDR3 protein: CASKLGLPGYGYTF
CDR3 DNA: TGTGCCAGCAAGTTGGGGCTTCCAGGCTATGGCTACACCTTC

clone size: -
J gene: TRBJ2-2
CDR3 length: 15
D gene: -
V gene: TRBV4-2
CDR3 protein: CASSQDLGVTGELFF
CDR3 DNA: TGTGCCAGCAGCCAAGATTTGGGAGTTACCGGGGAGCTGTTTTTT

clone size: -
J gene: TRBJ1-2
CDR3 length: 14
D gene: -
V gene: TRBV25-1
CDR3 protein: CASSESWGFGGYTF
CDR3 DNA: TGTGCCAGCAGTGAATCGTGGGGTTTTGGAGGCTACACCTTC

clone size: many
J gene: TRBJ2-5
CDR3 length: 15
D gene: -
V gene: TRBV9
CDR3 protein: CASSVQGQGKETQYF
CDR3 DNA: TGTGCCAGCAGCGTACAGGGCCAGGGTAAAGAGACCCAGTACTTC

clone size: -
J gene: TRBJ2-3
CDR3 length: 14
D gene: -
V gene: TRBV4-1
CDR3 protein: CASSQWGSTDTQYF
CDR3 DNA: TGCGCCAGCAGCCAGTGGGGATCCACAGATACGCAGTATTTT

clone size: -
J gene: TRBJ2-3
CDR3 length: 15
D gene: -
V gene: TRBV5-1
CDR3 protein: CASSSRLGGTDTQYF
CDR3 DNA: TGCGCCAGCAGCTCACGACTAGGGGGCACAGATACGCAGTATTTT

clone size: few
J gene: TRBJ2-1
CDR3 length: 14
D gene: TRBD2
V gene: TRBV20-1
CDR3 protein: CSAESGGAYNEQFF
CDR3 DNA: TGCAGTGCGGAGAGCGGGGGGGCTTACAATGAGCAGTTCTTC

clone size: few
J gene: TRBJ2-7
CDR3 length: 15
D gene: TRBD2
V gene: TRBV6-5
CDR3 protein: CASTPPGLAAYEQYF
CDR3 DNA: TGTGCCAGCACCCCGCCAGGGCTAGCGGCCTACGAGCAGTACTTC

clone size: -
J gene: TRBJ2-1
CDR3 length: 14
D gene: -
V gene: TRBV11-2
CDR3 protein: CASSPGWGTNEQFF
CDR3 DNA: TGTGCCAGCAGCCCTGGGTGGGGGACCAATGAGCAGTTCTTC

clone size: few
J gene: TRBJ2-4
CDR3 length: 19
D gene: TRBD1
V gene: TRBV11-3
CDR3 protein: CASSSWGQRLDIAKNIQYF
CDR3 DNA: TGTGCCAGCAGCTCCTGGGGACAGCGATTGGACATAGCCAAAAACATTCAGTACTTC

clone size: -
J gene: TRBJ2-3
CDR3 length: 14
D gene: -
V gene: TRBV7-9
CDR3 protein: CATEDVSSTDTQYF
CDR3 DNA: TGTGCCACAGAGGACGTCTCTAGCACAGATACGCAGTATTTT

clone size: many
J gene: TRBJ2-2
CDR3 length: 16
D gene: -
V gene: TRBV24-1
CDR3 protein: CATSDLGRGDTGELFF
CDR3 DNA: TGTGCCACCAGTGATTTGGGGCGCGGGGACACCGGGGAGCTGTTTTTT

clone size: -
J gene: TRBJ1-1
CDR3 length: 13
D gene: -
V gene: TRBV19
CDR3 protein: CASSIGPTAEAFF
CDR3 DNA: TGTGCCAGTAGTATAGGACCCACCGCTGAAGCTTTCTTT

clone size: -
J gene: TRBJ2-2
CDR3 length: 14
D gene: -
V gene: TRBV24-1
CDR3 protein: CATRDETNTGELFF
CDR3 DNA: TGTGCCACCAGGGACGAAACGAACACCGGGGAGCTGTTTTTT

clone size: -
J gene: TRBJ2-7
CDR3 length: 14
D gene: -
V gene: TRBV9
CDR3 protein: CASSVGILANEQYF
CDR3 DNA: TGTGCCAGCAGCGTAGGAATCCTCGCAAACGAGCAGTACTTC

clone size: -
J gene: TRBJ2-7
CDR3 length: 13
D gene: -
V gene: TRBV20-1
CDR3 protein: CSARGSRLSEQYF
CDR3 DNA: TGCAGTGCGAGGGGCTCACGTCTAAGCGAGCAGTACTTC

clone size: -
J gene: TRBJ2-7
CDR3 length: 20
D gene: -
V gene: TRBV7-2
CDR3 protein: CASSLFRTVSGRPVDYEQYF
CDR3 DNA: TGTGCCAGCAGCTTATTCCGGACAGTCTCCGGAAGGCCGGTTGACTACGAGCAGTACTTC

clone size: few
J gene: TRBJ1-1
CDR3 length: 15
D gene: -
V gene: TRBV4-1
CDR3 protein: CASSQGQRVVTEAFF
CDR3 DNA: TGCGCCAGCAGCCAAGGACAGAGAGTCGTAACTGAAGCTTTCTTT

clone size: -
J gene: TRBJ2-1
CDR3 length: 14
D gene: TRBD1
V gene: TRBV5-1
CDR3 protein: CASSLWDSNNEQFF
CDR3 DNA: TGCGCCAGCAGCTTATGGGACAGTAACAATGAGCAGTTCTTC

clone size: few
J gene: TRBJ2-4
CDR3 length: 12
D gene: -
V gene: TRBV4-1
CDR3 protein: CASSQGVDIQYF
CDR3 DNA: TGCGCCAGCAGCCAAGGGGTGGACATTCAGTACTTC

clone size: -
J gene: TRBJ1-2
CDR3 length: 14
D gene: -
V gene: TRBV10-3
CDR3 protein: CAISATEINYGYTF
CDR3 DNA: TGTGCCATCAGTGCGACAGAAATTAACTATGGCTACACCTTC

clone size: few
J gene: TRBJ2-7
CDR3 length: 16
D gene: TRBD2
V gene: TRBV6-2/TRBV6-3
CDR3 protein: CASGGGRAGVNYEQYF
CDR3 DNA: TGTGCCAGCGGGGGTGGAAGAGCGGGAGTGAACTACGAGCAGTACTTC

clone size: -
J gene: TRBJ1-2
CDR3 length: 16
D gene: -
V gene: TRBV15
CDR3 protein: CATRPLYHPGNYGYTF
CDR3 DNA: TGTGCCACCAGACCCCTCTATCATCCCGGGAACTATGGCTACACCTTC

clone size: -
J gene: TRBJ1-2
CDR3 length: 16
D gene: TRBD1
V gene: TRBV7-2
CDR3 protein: CASSLAPGQGEAGYTF
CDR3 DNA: TGTGCCAGCAGCTTAGCGCCGGGCCAGGGGGAAGCTGGCTACACCTTC

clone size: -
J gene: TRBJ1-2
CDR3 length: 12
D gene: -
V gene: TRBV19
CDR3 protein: CASSIPGYGYTF
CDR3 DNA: TGTGCCAGTAGTATCCCAGGCTATGGCTACACCTTC

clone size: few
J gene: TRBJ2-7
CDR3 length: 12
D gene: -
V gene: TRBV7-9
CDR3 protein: CASSFIEYEQYF
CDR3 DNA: TGTGCCAGCAGCTTTATCGAGTACGAGCAGTACTTC

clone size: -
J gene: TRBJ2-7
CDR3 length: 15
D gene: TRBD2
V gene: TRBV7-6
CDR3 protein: CASSGGASGSYEQYF
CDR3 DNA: TGTGCCAGCAGTGGAGGGGCTAGCGGGTCCTACGAGCAGTACTTC

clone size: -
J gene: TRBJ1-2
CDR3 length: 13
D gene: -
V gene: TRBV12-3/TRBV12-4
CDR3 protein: CASSFRGSYGYTF
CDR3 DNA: TGTGCCAGCAGTTTTAGGGGGAGCTATGGCTACACCTTC

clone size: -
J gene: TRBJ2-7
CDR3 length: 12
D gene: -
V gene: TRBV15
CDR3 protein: CATSREKYEQYF
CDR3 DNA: TGTGCCACCAGCAGAGAAAAGTACGAGCAGTACTTC

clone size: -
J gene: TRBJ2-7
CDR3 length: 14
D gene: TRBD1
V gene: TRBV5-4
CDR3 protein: CASSIGQGFYEQYF
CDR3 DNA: TGTGCCAGCAGCATTGGACAGGGTTTCTACGAGCAGTACTTC